This TCR beta chain was captured by sequencing in a study of early T cells in non-severe SARS-CoV-2 infection. TCRdb ran MiXCR on the 5' RACE reads and lists one entry per CDR3 protein. The sample gives about 22,000 distinct CDR3 sequences, roughly 3.5% of which show up once; roughly 6% is in the top ten. In its sample, this clonotype is medium-sized. This CDR3 has 15 amino acids. V gave up 0 bases and J gave up 9 bases, with 18 bases separating them. Per the germline V gene, CDR1 is MGHRA and CDR2 is YSYEKL. This chain connects TRBV4-1 to TRBJ2-7, with D hard to call. The receptor was derived from an adult who was a healthcare worker with PCR-confirmed SARS-CoV-2 infection or an uninfected control (not recorded which). The sample was whole blood. CDR3 nucleotide sequence: TGCGCCAGCAGCCAAGAACAGTTGCCCAGCCGAGTGCAGTACTTC. This gives the protein CASSQEQLPSRVQYF.